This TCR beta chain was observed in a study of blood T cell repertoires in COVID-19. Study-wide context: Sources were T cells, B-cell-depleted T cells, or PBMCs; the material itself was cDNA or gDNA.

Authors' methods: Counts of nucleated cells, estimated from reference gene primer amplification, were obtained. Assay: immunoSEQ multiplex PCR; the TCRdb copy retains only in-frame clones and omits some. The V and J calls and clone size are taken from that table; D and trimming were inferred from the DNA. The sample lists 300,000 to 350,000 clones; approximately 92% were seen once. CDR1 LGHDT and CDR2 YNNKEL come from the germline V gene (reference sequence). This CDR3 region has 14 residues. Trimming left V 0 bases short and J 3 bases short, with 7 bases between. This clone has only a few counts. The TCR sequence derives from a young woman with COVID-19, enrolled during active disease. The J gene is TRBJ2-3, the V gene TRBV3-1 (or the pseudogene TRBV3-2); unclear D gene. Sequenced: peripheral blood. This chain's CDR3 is CASSQELSTDTQYF. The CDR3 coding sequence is TGTGCCAGCAGCCAAGAACTTAGTACAGATACGCAGTATTTT.